The clone carrying this T cell receptor beta chain was seen more than once but under ten times. The CDR3 runs to 13 residues. V lost 4 bases, J lost 0 bases, and 6 bases lay in between. Per the germline V gene, CDR1 is SNHLY and CDR2 is FYNNEI. Amplification of TCR beta CDR3 regions was performed using RNA transcripts as template. HTBI primers were employed in a first-round RT-PCR of the TCR CDR3. TCRdb re-derived calls from the multiplex PCR reads in MiXCR, one entry per CDR3 protein. This table has around 400,000 distinct CDR3 sequences, roughly 15% appearing once. This sample stems from a study of T cells in Graves' hyperthyroidism and ophthalmopathy.

This chain connects TRBV2 to TRBJ1-1; D remains unclear. This receptor was taken from an older woman with Graves' ophthalmopathy. Sequenced input: blood. CDR3 residues: CASSADVNTEAFF. In nucleotides, the CDR3 is TGTGCCAGCAGTGCGGACGTGAACACTGAAGCTTTCTTT.